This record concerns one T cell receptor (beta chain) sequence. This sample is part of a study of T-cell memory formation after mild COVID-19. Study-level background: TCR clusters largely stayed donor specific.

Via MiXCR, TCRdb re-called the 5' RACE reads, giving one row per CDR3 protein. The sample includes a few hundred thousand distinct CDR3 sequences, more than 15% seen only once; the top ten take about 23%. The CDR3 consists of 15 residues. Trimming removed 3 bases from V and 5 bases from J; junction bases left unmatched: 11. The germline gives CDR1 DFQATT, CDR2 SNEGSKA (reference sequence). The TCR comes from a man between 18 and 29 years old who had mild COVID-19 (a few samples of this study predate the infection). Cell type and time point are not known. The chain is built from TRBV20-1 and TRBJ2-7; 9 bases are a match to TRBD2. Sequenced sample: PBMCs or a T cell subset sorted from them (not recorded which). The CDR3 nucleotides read TGCAGTGCTAGCCCCTCTAGCGGGGCACTCCACGAGCAGTACGTC. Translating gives CSASPSSGALHEQYV.